The 24 T cell receptor beta chains presented below share a single source sample, sequenced in a study of T cells in Graves' hyperthyroidism and ophthalmopathy. Amplified TCR beta CDR3 regions came from RNA transcripts. RT-PCR in the first round (using the HTBI primer set) targeted the TCR CDR3. TCRdb reanalysed the multiplex PCR reads using MiXCR and keeps one entry per CDR3 protein. The sample lists about 500,000 distinct CDR3 sequences; under 15% were seen once. Sequencing was performed on blood. These receptors were collected from a woman aged 18-29 years with Graves' hyperthyroidism.

This clonotype was recorded a few times. V is TRBV5-1 and J is TRBJ2-3, with 10 bases fitting TRBD1. The junction had 1 base not matched to a gene; V was cut back by 4 bases and J by 5 bases. CDR1 and CDR2 from the germline V gene are SGHRS and YFSETQ. This CDR3 is built from 13 residues. In nucleotides, the CDR3 is TGCGCCAGCAGCGGACAGGGGGGAGATACGCAGTATTTT. As protein: CASSGQGGDTQYF.

CDR3 DNA sequence: TGTGCCAGCAGTGTCGGGCTTAGAGGGGAGACCGGGGAGCTGTTTTTT. This gives the protein CASSVGLRGETGELFF. The genes are TRBV6-1 and TRBJ2-2; the D gene could be TRBD1 or TRBD2 (5 bases each). The ends were cut back, 4 bases at V and 5 bases at J, with 17 bases in the middle. This CDR3 is 16 amino acids long. Germline values: CDR1 MNHNS, CDR2 SASEGT.

Ten or more counts support this clonotype. The rearrangement links TRBV24-1 to TRBJ2-1, with no clear D. Per germline, CDR1 KGHDR and CDR2 SFDVKD. V was shortened by 1 base and J by 9 bases, with 12 bases between the two germline ends. This CDR3 contains 14 residues. The CDR3 region has the DNA TGTGCCACCAGTGATTTTGACTCCTTTCCTGAGCAGTTCTTC. Translation gives CATSDFDSFPEQFF.

This clonotype was counted ten times or more. The V gene is TRBV20-1, the J gene TRBJ2-3; D remains ambiguous. V was clipped by 6 bases and J by 2 bases, with 18 bases between them. Germline V gives CDR1 DFQATT, CDR2 SNEGSKA (reference sequence). The CDR3 sequence is 15 residues long. CDR3 in amino acids: CSALQWAYTTDTQYF. The CDR3 region has the DNA TGCAGTGCCCTACAGTGGGCCTACACCACAGATACGCAGTATTTT.

This clonotype was seen ten or more times. V usage is TRBV9 and J usage is TRBJ2-3, with a weak D call TRBD1 (6 bases). Germline CDR1 SGDLS, CDR2 YYNGEE. The V and J ends lost 4 bases and 2 bases respectively, with 14 bases between them. This CDR3 is built from 15 residues. CDR3 loop: CASSPDRLYTDTQYF. The CDR3 region has the DNA TGTGCCAGCAGCCCCGACAGGCTCTACACAGATACGCAGTATTTT.

The sample holds a few counts of this clonotype. The rearrangement joins TRBV19 to TRBJ2-4, with 8 bases matching TRBD1. V was clipped by 7 bases and J by 0 bases; unmatched bases: 8. CDR3 length: 16 amino acids. CDR1 LNHDA and CDR2 SQIVND come from the germline V gene (reference sequence). CDR3 nucleotide sequence: TGTGCCAGTACCCCCGAGGGGACAGGAGCCAAAAACATTCAGTACTTC. As protein: CASTPEGTGAKNIQYF.

The rearrangement uses TRBV14 and TRBJ1-3; the D is unclear. The length of the CDR3 is 15 residues. Germline V gives CDR1 SGHDN, CDR2 FVKESK. Trimming cost V 4 bases and J 2 bases, with 12 bases left between them. CDR3 sequence reads: CASSLRPGAGNTIYF. The DNA of the CDR3 is TGTGCCAGCAGCCTCCGGCCCGGGGCTGGAAACACCATATATTTT.

J is TRBJ2-4 and V is TRBV19; D perhaps matches TRBD1 (6 bases). This CDR3 is built from 15 residues. Trimming stripped 5 bases from V and 1 base from J, with 12 bases between. Looked up from germline, CDR1 is LNHDA and CDR2 is SQIVND (reference sequence). The CDR3 protein is CASSALTGAKNIQYF. As DNA, the CDR3 is TGTGCCAGTAGTGCGCTTACAGGGGCCAAAAACATTCAGTACTTC. Complete variable domain (other parts from reference TRBV19 and TRBJ2-4): DGGITQSPKYLFRKEGQNVTLSCEQNLNHDAMYWYRQDPGQGLRLIYYSQIVNDFQKGDIAEGYSVSREKKESFPLTVTSAQKNPTAFYLCASSALTGAKNIQYFGAGTRLSVL.

Ten or more counts support this clonotype. V and J are TRBV28 and TRBJ2-1, with TRBD2 as a possible D gene (6 bases). Trimming pared 7 bases from V and 10 bases from J, leaving 20 bases between. The germline CDR1 and CDR2 sequences are MDHEN and SYDVKM. The CDR3 is 14 residues long. CDR3 loop: CASTGGAGWREQFF. The CDR3 DNA follows: TGTGCCAGCACCGGAGGTGCGGGGTGGCGCGAGCAGTTCTTC.

This clonotype was seen repeatedly, ten times or more. The chain employs TRBV30 and TRBJ2-1, with D possibly being TRBD1 (6 bases). Germline V lookup: CDR1 GTSNPN, CDR2 SVGIG (reference sequence). CDR3 length equals 12 residues. The ends were cut back, 8 bases at V and 3 bases at J, with 11 bases in the middle. Here the CDR3 reads CAGGHIYNEQFF. The CDR3 region has the DNA TGTGCCGGGGGACATATCTACAATGAGCAGTTCTTC.

This clonotype was recorded a few times. J is TRBJ2-7 and V is TRBV27; 9 bases line up with TRBD1. Germline V gene lookup returns CDR1 MNHEY and CDR2 SMNVEV (reference sequence). CDR3 length: 14 amino acids. The V gene end was trimmed by 5 bases and the J gene end by 6 bases; junction bases not matched to a gene: 8. CDR3 nucleotides: TGTGCCAGCAGTGCCGGGGACAGGGAAGGCGAGCAGTACGTC. As protein: CASSAGDREGEQYV.

This clonotype has ten or more counts. The rearrangement links TRBV24-1 to TRBJ2-5; perhaps TRBD2 as D (6 bases). Between the trimmed V and J ends, which lost 4 bases and 5 bases, there was a span of 10 bases. This CDR3 comprises 13 residues. The germline V gene has CDR1 KGHDR and CDR2 SFDVKD. The DNA of the CDR3 is TGTGCCACCAGTGACGTGGGGAGGGAGACCCAGTACTTC. The encoded protein is CATSDVGRETQYF.

This chain uses TRBV10-2 with TRBJ1-4; the D is unclear. Germline V gene sequence: CDR1 WSHSY, CDR2 SAAADI. With 3 bases removed from V and 8 bases from J, the gap between germline ends came to 16 bases. There are 15 residues in the CDR3. The CDR3 sequence: CASSDPEVGEEKLFF. The CDR3 DNA is TGCGCCAGCAGTGACCCCGAGGTGGGCGAAGAAAAACTGTTTTTT.

There are a few counts of this clonotype. The chain couples TRBV3-1 to TRBJ2-7; D may be TRBD2 (6 bases). CDR1 is LGHDT and CDR2 is YNNKEL in the germline V gene (reference sequence). This CDR3 comprises 13 residues. The V end was cut by 4 bases, the J end by 4 bases, with 11 bases between. The CDR3, as DNA: TGTGCCAGCAGCCTAGCGGAGGGGTACGAGCAGTACTTC. Protein product: CASSLAEGYEQYF.

At least ten counts were recorded for this clonotype. The chain recombines TRBV27 with TRBJ1-2; D is uncertain. Germline-derived CDR1 and CDR2 are MNHEY and SMNVEV (reference sequence). Trimming took 3 bases from V and 5 from J, leaving 10 bases between them. The CDR3 consists of 13 residues. CDR3 coding DNA: TGTGCCAGCAGTTTGTCTGCGAGGTATGGCTACACCTTC. Translating gives CASSLSARYGYTF.

This chain joins TRBV7-2 and TRBJ2-3, with D perhaps given as TRBD1 or TRBD2 (5 bases each). V lost 1 base, J lost 0 bases, and 14 bases lay in between. CDR1 SGHTA and CDR2 FQGNSA come from the germline V gene. This CDR3 has 17 residues. CDR3 protein: CASSLGLGVASTDTQYF. As DNA, the CDR3 is TGTGCCAGCAGCTTAGGTCTGGGGGTCGCTAGCACAGATACGCAGTATTTT.

This clonotype was detected only a few times. A much larger clone sits a single nucleotide away, making a read error possible. The rearrangement joins TRBV6-1 to TRBJ2-6; D gene ambiguous. V lost 6 bases, J lost 3 bases, and 12 bases lay in between. Germline CDR1 MNHNS, CDR2 SASEGT. The CDR3 spans 15 residues. The CDR3 spells CASSRTTFGANVLTF. As DNA, the CDR3 is TGTGCCAGCAGCCGTACCACCTTTGGGGCCAACGTCCTGACTTTC.

The rearrangement uses TRBV25-1 and TRBJ1-1, with TRBD1 matching over 9 bases. CDR3 length equals 15 residues. The V gene's germline CDR1 is MGHDK and CDR2 SYGVNS. V was pared by 3 bases and J by 10 bases, with 12 bases of the junction left unmatched. In nucleotides, the CDR3 is TGTGCCAGCAGTGACCCCGGGACAGGGAAAATCGGAGCTTTCTTT. Its protein product is CASSDPGTGKIGAFF.

Ten or more counts support this clonotype. The rearrangement links TRBV7-9 to TRBJ2-7; tentative D call: TRBD1 (5 bases). CDR3 size: 16 residues. Germline V lookup: CDR1 SEHNR, CDR2 FQNEAQ (reference sequence). The germline V and J ends were trimmed by 3 bases and 2 bases, with 17 bases remaining between them. The CDR3 bases are TGTGCCAGCAGCTTGAGTGCACAGGTAGCCCCCTACGAGCAGTACTTC. Its translation: CASSLSAQVAPYEQYF. The full variable domain, rest sourced from reference TRBV7-9 and TRBJ2-7, is DTGVSQNPRHKITKRGQNVTFRCDPISEHNRLYWYRQTLGQGPEFLTYFQNEAQLEKSRLLSDRFSAERPKGSFSTLEIQRTEQGDSAMYLCASSLSAQVAPYEQYFGPGTRLTVT.

The chain links TRBV19 to TRBJ1-2; 7 nucleotides align to TRBD1. The trim removed 7 bases at V and 10 bases at J, leaving 21 bases unmatched. The CDR3 is 16 residues long. Germline V gene lookup returns CDR1 LNHDA and CDR2 SQIVND (reference sequence). The CDR3 nucleotides read TGTGCCAGTACCCTCGTTCCGGGACAGTCAAGTCCGGTCTACACCTTC. Its protein is CASTLVPGQSSPVYTF.

This clonotype was observed many times. The gene calls are TRBV2 and TRBJ2-2; 10 bases match TRBD1. The CDR3 loop spans 17 amino acids. Germline V lookup: CDR1 SNHLY, CDR2 FYNNEI. Trimming took 7 bases from V and 5 from J; bases not matched to a gene: 13. The CDR3 loop is CASNGTGAFLGTGELFF. The CDR3 DNA reads TGTGCCAGCAACGGGACAGGGGCGTTCCTGGGGACCGGGGAGCTGTTTTTT.

The V call is TRBV9, the J call TRBJ1-4, with TRBD1 matching 7 bases. Germline V gene data show CDR1 as SGDLS and CDR2 as YYNGEE. There are 15 residues in the CDR3. The ends lost 2 bases at V and 8 bases at J; junction bases unmatched: 9. The CDR3 loop is CASSVGGGTDEKLFF. In DNA form, the CDR3 reads TGTGCCAGCAGCGTGGGAGGTGGGACAGACGAAAAACTGTTTTTT.

There are many counts of this clonotype. The rearrangement joins TRBV11-1 to TRBJ1-1, with 7 bases identical to TRBD1. The length of the CDR3 is 14 residues. The trim removed 2 bases at V and 5 bases at J, leaving 5 bases unmatched. Germline-derived CDR1 and CDR2 are SGHAT and FQDESV (reference sequence). The CDR3 DNA follows: TGTGCCAGCAGCTTAAAGGGGGCGCGAACTGAAGCTTTCTTT. This encodes CASSLKGARTEAFF.

This clonotype was observed many times. V and J are TRBV7-8 and TRBJ2-7; 14 nucleotides align to TRBD2. Germline loops: CDR1 SGHVS, CDR2 FQNEAQ. CDR3 length: 15 amino acids. With V trimmed by 6 bases and J by 2 bases, 3 bases remained unmatched. CDR3: CASRMTSGRAYEQYF. The CDR3 nucleotides read TGTGCCAGCAGAATGACTAGCGGGAGGGCCTACGAGCAGTACTTC.